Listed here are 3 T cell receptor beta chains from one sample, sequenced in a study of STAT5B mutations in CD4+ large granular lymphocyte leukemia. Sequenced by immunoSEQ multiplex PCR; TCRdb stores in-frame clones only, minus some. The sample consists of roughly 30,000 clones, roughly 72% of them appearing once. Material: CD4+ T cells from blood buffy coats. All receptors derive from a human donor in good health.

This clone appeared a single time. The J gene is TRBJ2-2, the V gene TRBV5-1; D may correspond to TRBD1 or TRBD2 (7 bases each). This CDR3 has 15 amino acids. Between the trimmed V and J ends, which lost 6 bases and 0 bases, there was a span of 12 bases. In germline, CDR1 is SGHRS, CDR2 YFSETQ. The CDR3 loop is CASTQGGANTGELFF. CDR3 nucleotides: TGCGCCAGCACCCAGGGGGGGGCGAACACCGGGGAGCTGTTTTTT.

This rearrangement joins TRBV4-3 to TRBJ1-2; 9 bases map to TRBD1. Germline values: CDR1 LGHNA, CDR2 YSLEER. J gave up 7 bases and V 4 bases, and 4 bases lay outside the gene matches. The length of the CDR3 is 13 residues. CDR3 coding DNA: TGCGCCAGCAGCCCGGACAGGGGTTTTGGCTACACCTTC. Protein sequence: CASSPDRGFGYTF.

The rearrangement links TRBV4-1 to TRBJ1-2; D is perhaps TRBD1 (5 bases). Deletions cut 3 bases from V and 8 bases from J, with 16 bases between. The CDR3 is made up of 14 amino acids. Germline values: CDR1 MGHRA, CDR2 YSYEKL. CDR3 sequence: CASSQVTGLKGYTF. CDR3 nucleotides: TGCGCCAGCAGCCAGGTTACAGGCTTAAAGGGCTACACCTTC.